Listed below are T cell receptor beta chains from one sample, sequenced in a study of T cells after yellow fever vaccination. MiXCR, run by TCRdb on the 5' RACE reads, gives a single entry per CDR3 protein. The data hold roughly 79,000 distinct CDR3 sequences, with under 9.5% observed a single time. The input for sequencing was CD8+ T cells sorted from PBMCs, taken more than 8 days after the first yellow fever vaccination. These receptors were taken from a man aged 18 to 29 who received the YFV17D yellow fever vaccine. The CDR3 runs from the conserved cysteine through the conserved F or W. Each record gives: clone size, CDR3 length, V gene, D gene, J gene, CDR3 protein, CDR3 DNA. A D gene is named only where the DNA matches it firmly. Only part of the rows carry a size: once, few, many, or a class if the clone is expanded.

-,16,TRBV12-3/TRBV12-4,TRBD2,TRBJ2-3,CDSSSVGGDSTDTQYF,TGTGACAGCAGTTCGGTGGGGGGGGATAGCACAGATACGCAGTATTTT
many,14,TRBV12-3/TRBV12-4,TRBD1,TRBJ2-1,CASSSLDRANEQFF,TGTGCCAGCAGTAGCCTGGACAGGGCTAATGAGCAGTTCTTC
few,17,TRBV18,TRBD2,TRBJ2-1,CASSPPAPGGARNEQFF,TGTGCCAGCTCACCACCTGCCCCGGGGGGGGCTAGGAATGAGCAGTTCTTC
many,14,TRBV4-2,TRBD1,TRBJ2-7,CASAETGGTYEQYF,TGTGCCAGCGCCGAGACAGGGGGTACGTACGAGCAGTACTTC
-,14,TRBV7-3,TRBD2,TRBJ2-1,CASSWGGDLNEQFF,TGTGCCAGCAGCTGGGGGGGGGACCTCAATGAGCAGTTCTTC
many,11,TRBV11-2,-,TRBJ2-2,CASSVAGELFF,TGTGCCAGCAGCGTCGCCGGGGAGCTGTTTTTT
-,12,TRBV29-1,-,TRBJ2-7,CSVVGGLYEQYF,TGCAGCGTTGTAGGGGGGCTCTACGAGCAGTACTTC
few,19,TRBV13,TRBD2,TRBJ2-3,CASSSVTSGGTTVTDTQYF,TGTGCCAGCAGCTCGGTGACTAGCGGGGGAACTACCGTCACAGATACGCAGTATTTT
many,12,TRBV20-1,-,TRBJ2-7,CSARDGDYEQYF,TGCAGTGCTAGGGACGGCGACTACGAGCAGTACTTC
many,20,TRBV7-9,TRBD1,TRBJ2-2,CASSTKELDRAGFEAGELFF,TGTGCCAGCAGTACCAAGGAATTAGACAGGGCTGGATTCGAGGCCGGGGAGCTGTTTTTT
many,12,TRBV21-1,-,TRBJ1-5,CASSKANQPQHF,TGTGCCAGCAGTAAAGCAAATCAGCCCCAGCATTTT
many,13,TRBV12-3/TRBV12-4,TRBD1,TRBJ1-1,CASSLGIGQGAFF,TGTGCCAGCAGTTTGGGTATCGGACAGGGAGCTTTCTTT
many,15,TRBV4-3,-,TRBJ1-5,CASSQDWESNQPQHF,TGCGCCAGCAGCCAAGATTGGGAGAGCAATCAGCCCCAGCATTTT
-,14,TRBV7-9,-,TRBJ1-2,CASSPPLGADGYTF,TGTGCCAGCAGCCCACCTTTGGGGGCGGATGGCTACACCTTC
few,14,TRBV9,-,TRBJ1-1,CASSVVAGNTEAFF,TGTGCCAGCAGCGTAGTAGCGGGGAACACTGAAGCTTTCTTT
many,15,TRBV6-2/TRBV6-3,-,TRBJ2-1,CASSPDVSVYNEQFF,TGTGCCAGCAGCCCCGATGTCTCAGTCTACAATGAGCAGTTCTTC
-,15,TRBV27,TRBD2,TRBJ2-1,CASSDGTSGYNEQFF,TGTGCCAGCAGTGACGGGACTAGCGGATACAATGAGCAGTTCTTC
many,13,TRBV7-2,-,TRBJ2-3,CASSYAPLDTQYF,TGTGCCAGCAGCTACGCCCCTCTAGATACGCAGTATTTT
many,16,TRBV6-2/TRBV6-3,-,TRBJ2-7,CASSRQAFPYTYEQYF,TGTGCCAGCAGTAGACAGGCCTTCCCCTACACCTACGAGCAGTACTTC
many,15,TRBV4-2,-,TRBJ2-1,CASSQDMGEGNEQFF,TGTGCCAGCAGCCAAGATATGGGGGAAGGCAATGAGCAGTTCTTC
-,14,TRBV4-3,TRBD1,TRBJ2-7,CASSWGQGTYEQYF,TGCGCCAGCAGCTGGGGACAGGGGACCTACGAGCAGTACTTC
-,15,TRBV4-1,TRBD1,TRBJ1-6,CASSHGTGVNSPLHF,TGCGCCAGCAGCCACGGGACAGGGGTTAATTCACCCCTCCACTTT
-,12,TRBV29-1,TRBD1,TRBJ1-1,CSVPRGLTEAFF,TGCAGCGTTCCCAGGGGGCTTACTGAAGCTTTCTTT
many,14,TRBV24-1,-,TRBJ1-2,CATSESGTDYGYTF,TGTGCCACCAGTGAATCCGGGACCGACTATGGCTACACCTTC
few,14,TRBV7-9,TRBD1,TRBJ2-2,CASSGGTGTGELFF,TGTGCCAGCAGCGGGGGGACAGGCACCGGGGAGCTGTTTTTT
-,14,TRBV7-8,TRBD1,TRBJ1-4,CASRPTGANEKLFF,TGTGCCAGCAGACCGACAGGGGCAAATGAAAAACTGTTTTTT
-,16,TRBV5-1,TRBD2,TRBJ2-7,CASSTIAGPSPYEQYF,TGCGCCAGCAGCACAATAGCGGGCCCGTCCCCCTACGAGCAGTACTTC
many,16,TRBV28,-,TRBJ2-4,CASSGGTYLASNIQYF,TGTGCCAGCAGTGGAGGGACATACTTGGCCTCAAACATTCAGTACTTC
-,15,TRBV3-1,-,TRBJ1-2,CASSQFKRVSVGYTF,TGTGCCAGCAGCCAATTCAAAAGGGTGTCAGTGGGCTACACCTTC
many,14,TRBV15,-,TRBJ1-1,CATSGGGMNTEAFF,TGTGCCACCAGCGGCGGGGGAATGAACACTGAAGCTTTCTTT
-,15,TRBV15,-,TRBJ2-3,CATSREQVGADTQYF,TGTGCCACCAGCAGAGAACAGGTTGGGGCAGATACGCAGTATTTT
many,15,TRBV5-1,TRBD1,TRBJ1-1,CASSTGVKVVTEAFF,TGCGCCAGCAGTACAGGGGTTAAGGTAGTCACTGAAGCTTTCTTT
-,17,TRBV9,TRBD1,TRBJ2-5,CASSGGNRGSRQETQYF,TGTGCCAGCAGCGGGGGGAACAGGGGGTCTCGGCAAGAGACCCAGTACTTC
few,17,TRBV9,TRBD2,TRBJ2-3,CASSVPPAGAFTDTQYF,TGTGCCAGCAGCGTACCCCCAGCGGGGGCCTTCACAGATACGCAGTATTTT